This section outlines one T cell receptor (beta chain) sequence together with its context. It lacks a known antigen. Base qualities were left out, and no much larger clone turns up one base away. These data belong to a study of shared clonotypes between healthy human individuals (dated by TCRdb to the early 2020s). Looking at the study overall: A couple of women and a few men aged 18 to 49 years were included in the cohort. For each donor, three plates each were used for CD4 naive and CD4 memory, two plates were used for CD8 naive, and one plate was used for CD8 memory. To estimate repertoire size and how much clonotype sharing occurs between individuals, the study deeply sequenced the blood TCR repertoires of 4 to 6 healthy adults. Libraries were prepared and TCR repertoires were sequenced by different laboratories using diverse techniques, in order to increase sequencing depth and limit assay-specific biases. Per donor, leukapheresis produced somewhere between about 0.85 and 8.9 billion PBMCs.

The donors were healthy, HIV-negative adults with no recently reported acute infections or vaccinations. Only Caucasian adults living in Nashville, Tennessee, USA were represented among the donors. CD4+ T cells were enriched through magnetic negative selection, after which naive cells were positively selected on CD45RA and the remaining negative fraction served as the memory subset. After blood collection by leukapheresis, PBMCs were isolated using Ficoll-Histopaque density gradient centrifugation and then cryopreserved in the vapor phase of liquid nitrogen. Analytical flow cytometry was used to check the purity and quantity of each magnetically sorted T cell population. Genomic DNA was isolated from each sorted fraction and quantified by UV absorbance on a Nanodrop 2000c. Broad study findings and their caveats: Approximately 5% of naive CD4, roughly 3.5% of naive CD8, about 2.4% of memory CD4, and 0.35% to 0.5% of memory CD8 clonotypes were shared across a few donors. The small number of donors limited the genetic and exposure-history diversity represented. Based on pairwise subsampling, the degree of clonotype sharing among donors was expected to be affected by sequencing depth. Rarefaction of sorted-subset datasets indicated incomplete sequencing despite the large sequencing depth. Sampling was limited to blood, and TCR repertoires in tissue likely differ from TCR repertoires in blood. Compared with non-shared clonotypes, clonotypes shared by all four sorted-subset donors had higher generation probabilities. Larger estimated clonotype richness was generally found for naive subsets than for memory subsets.

Using the deep immunoSEQ assay, TCR CDR3 regions were amplified from genomic DNA by multiplex PCR. Extracted genomic DNA from each cell subset was spread evenly across all wells of several immunoSEQ 96-well plates, with each plate serving as a replicate. For sorted subsets, each replicate PCR was loaded with approximately 0.2 ug genomic DNA, equivalent to roughly 30,000 T cell genomes. Purified libraries were quantified with a Qubit 3.0 fluorometer, sized on a Bioanalyzer 2100, and re-quantified with the KAPA Library Quantification kit. Each immunoSEQ 96-well plate was sequenced on its own single-read 150-cycle Illumina NextSeq 550 flow cell. The source study handled its data this way. The immunoSEQ output contained only junctional sequences without quality scores, so filtering could not match that applied to full-length reads. Sequences were annotated with PyIR, a Python wrapper for IgBLAST v1.9, and V/J genes and CDR3 were assigned using IMGT germline references. Reads with weak V/J assignments (E-value above 1e-6), missing CDR3, stop codons, out-of-frame junctions, or ambiguous translated residues were removed. V3J clonotypes were defined as sequences sharing an identical inferred V gene, J gene, and CDR3 amino acid sequence. Percentage overlap between repertoires was calculated by dividing the number of shared unique clonotypes by the size of the smaller repertoire. RTK rarefaction, the Chao1 estimator, and Recon v2.1 estimates of unobserved clonotypes were used to assess repertoire richness. OLGA was used to compute generation probabilities for all TCRbeta clonotypes that the gDNA method yielded from a handful of donors. TCRdb holds this immuneACCESS table with in-frame rearrangements only. Some clones are missing; in checked studies, unresolved V genes explain under half, and the rest has no known cause. That table gives V, J and clone size, and the DNA gave D and trimming. The sample data list millions of clones, and over 85% of these were observed just once. About 0.13% of the sample is held by the ten biggest clonotypes.

The CDR3, cysteine through phenylalanine, is 13 amino acids long. Only the CDR3 portion is preserved as DNA: 39 bases, with reading frame beginning at the first base. V drops 8 bases and J drops 9 bases, leaving 17 bases in between. From a lookup of the germline V gene, CDR1 and CDR2 are ENHRY and SYGVKD. The receptor's source is a man between 18 and 29 years old in good health. Sequencing input: naive CD4+ T cells sorted from blood. In light of the paper, this sample's cell subset or site label describes: CD45RA+ positively selected. Rearrangement joined TRBV10-3 to TRBJ2-1; no D gene is confidently identified. The DNA sequence is TGTGCCATCTCCCAAGAGAGCGTTGGTGAGCAGTTCTTC. Translated, this gives CAISQESVGEQFF.